This T cell receptor beta chain stems from a study of T-cell reconstitution after alpha-beta-depleted transplantation in children. The V end lost 1 base, the J end lost 2 bases, and 16 bases lay between the germline ends. CDR3 length equals 16 residues. Per germline, CDR1 SGHRS and CDR2 YFSETQ. This clonotype was observed a handful of times. Its antigen remains unknown. Preparing the TCRbeta library involved the use of unique molecular identifiers. A single record per CDR3 protein comes from TCRdb applying MiXCR to the PCR reads. The repertoire includes hundreds of thousands of distinct CDR3 sequences, approximately 13% of them detected once, and 2.2% sits in the top ten. Whole-study findings and limits: Surviving thymic progenitors and recipient T cells were the source of high TCRbeta diversity at day 60 in some patients. Newly made T cells mostly supplied T-cell counts and diversity one year after transplant.

The gene calls are TRBV5-1 and TRBJ2-7; D possibly matches TRBD1 or TRBD2 (5 bases each). The source is a male patient younger than 18 who had a stem cell transplant for acute myeloid leukemia, so the T cells may come from the graft donor. The sample consisted of PBMCs, mostly from graft donor cells, taken 360 days after TCRalphabeta/CD19-depleted stem cell transplant. Here the CDR3 DNA reads TGCGCCAGCAGCTTGTCAGAGGGGACCCCAACCTACGAGCAGTACTTC. Encoded protein: CASSLSEGTPTYEQYF.